Sequencing of this T cell receptor (beta chain) was carried out in a study of T cell responses to AZD1222 COVID-19 vaccine. The CDR3 length is 15 residues. Between the trimmed V and J ends, which lost 4 bases and 7 bases, there was a span of 21 bases. Germline CDR1 SGHNT, CDR2 YYREEE (reference sequence). The repertoire was sequenced with immunoSEQ multiplex PCR; TCRdb's copy has only in-frame clones and lacks some. Of 86,000 or so clones in the sample, 85% to 90% are singletons; the top ten hold 5.6%. Source: peripheral blood, taken 28 days after the second AZD1222 dose. This chain links TRBV5-4 with TRBJ2-7, with D perhaps matching TRBD2 (6 bases). This clonotype originated in an adult who received the AZD1222 COVID-19 vaccine. The CDR3 reads CASSTGFGGTGEQYF. CDR3 DNA sequence: TGTGCCAGCAGCACGGGGTTTGGAGGGACTGGAGAGCAGTACTTC.